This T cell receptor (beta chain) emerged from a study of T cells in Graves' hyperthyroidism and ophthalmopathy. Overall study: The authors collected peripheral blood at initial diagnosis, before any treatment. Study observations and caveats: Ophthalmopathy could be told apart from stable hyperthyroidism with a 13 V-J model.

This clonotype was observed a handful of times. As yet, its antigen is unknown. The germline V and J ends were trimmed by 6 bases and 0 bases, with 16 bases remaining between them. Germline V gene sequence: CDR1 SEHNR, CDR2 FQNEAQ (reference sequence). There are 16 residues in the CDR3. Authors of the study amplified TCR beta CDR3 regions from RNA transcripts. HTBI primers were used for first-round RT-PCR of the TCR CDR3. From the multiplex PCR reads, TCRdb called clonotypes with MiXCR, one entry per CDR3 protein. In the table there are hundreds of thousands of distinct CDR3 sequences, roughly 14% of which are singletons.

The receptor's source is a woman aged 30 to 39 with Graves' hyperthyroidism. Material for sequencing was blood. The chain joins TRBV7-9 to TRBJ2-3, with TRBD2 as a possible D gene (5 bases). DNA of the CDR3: TGTGCCAGCAGTAGAAAACGTACGGGGAGCACAGATACGCAGTATTTT. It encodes CASSRKRTGSTDTQYF.